The 5 T cell receptor beta chains below come from one sample, sequenced in a study of CD8 T cells in Susac syndrome. Random hexamers were used to reverse transcribe an amount of roughly 0.45 to 1 ug RNA. TCRdb reprocessed the immunoSEQ multiplex PCR reads via MiXCR and lists one record per CDR3 protein. The sample records roughly 200,000 distinct CDR3 sequences, just under 95% being singletons. The source material was CD4+ T cells from PBMCs. The receptors shown here come from a human donor with Susac syndrome.

The V and J genes are TRBV27 and TRBJ1-4; unclear D gene. Trimming took 5 bases from V and 11 from J, leaving 24 bases between them. From germline, CDR1 is MNHEY and CDR2 SMNVEV (reference sequence). The CDR3 runs 16 residues. This CDR3 is CASSLHVSSVPRKLFF. The CDR3 DNA follows: TGTGCCAGCAGTCTACACGTCTCGTCGGTCCCGAGGAAACTGTTTTTT. The complete variable domain, with remaining parts taken from reference TRBV27 and TRBJ1-4, reads EAQVTQNPRYLITVTGKKLTVTCSQNMNHEYMSWYRQDPGLGLRQIYYSMNVEVTDKGDVPEGYKVSRKEKRNFPLILESPSPNQTSLYFCASSLHVSSVPRKLFFGSGTQLSVL.

In this sample, this clonotype turned up once. The chain carries TRBV12-3 or TRBV12-4 and TRBJ1-5, with 7 nucleotides matching TRBD1. CDR3 length: 15 amino acids. Losses at the gene ends were 4 bases for V and 4 bases for J; bases not matched to a gene: 7. In nucleotides, the CDR3 is TGTGCCAGCAGTTCCCACTCAGGGGGAAATCAGCCCCAGCATTTT. It codes for CASSSHSGGNQPQHF.

The rearrangement links TRBV20-1 to TRBJ2-1; possibly TRBD1 or TRBD2 for D (5 bases each). Trimming removed 4 bases at V and 0 bases at J, with 13 bases between. CDR1 DFQATT and CDR2 SNEGSKA come from the germline V gene (reference sequence). The CDR3 spans 15 residues. The CDR3 sequence is CSAKGETSSYNEQFF. The CDR3 DNA follows: TGCAGTGCTAAAGGGGAGACAAGCTCCTACAATGAGCAGTTCTTC.

V and J are TRBV5-4 and TRBJ2-1; 9 bases fit TRBD2. The CDR3 runs to 16 residues. Trimming removed 3 bases from V and 3 bases from J; junction bases left unmatched: 7. From germline, CDR1 is SGHNT and CDR2 YYREEE (reference sequence). CDR3 amino acids: CASSSGSGGLYNEQFF. CDR3 DNA: TGTGCCAGCAGCTCGGGTAGCGGGGGACTCTACAATGAGCAGTTCTTC.

The V call is TRBV2, the J call TRBJ2-7, with TRBD2 as a possible D gene (5 bases). The ends were cut back, 7 bases at V and 3 bases at J, with 10 bases in the middle. The CDR3 is 12 amino acids. The germline V gene has CDR1 SNHLY and CDR2 FYNNEI. CDR3 in amino acids: CASTDSRYEQYF. The CDR3 bases are TGTGCCAGCACGGACTCCCGCTACGAGCAGTACTTC.